Each of the 26 T cell receptor beta chains below was sequenced from the same sample in a study of post-analysis software for immune sequencing data. Regarding the study as a whole: TRBV5-6, TRBV5-1 and TRBV20-1 belonged to a set of about 5 TRBV segments that were more frequent in patients than controls.

For these receptors, no antigen is known. Included in the TCR beta cDNA libraries were unique molecular identifiers. TCRdb used MiXCR to reprocess the PCR reads, holding one entry per CDR3 protein. This sample has fewer than 850,000 distinct CDR3 sequences; just under 30% occur once, and the top ten carry roughly 0.53%. Material: blood. Receptor source: a girl aged 5 to 17 with multiple sclerosis.

This clonotype came up a few times. The chain uses TRBV5-1 and TRBJ1-5, with a weak D call TRBD1 (5 bases). The CDR3 is 15 amino acids. CDR1 is SGHRS, CDR2 YFSETQ, per germline. V was pared by 4 bases and J by 4 bases, with 15 bases between. The CDR3 bases are TGCGCCAGCAGCCTACAGCCGGGGGGGAATCAGCCCCAGCATTTT. Translation gives CASSLQPGGNQPQHF.

The chain links TRBV20-1 to TRBJ2-3; 10 bases match TRBD2. The germline V gene has CDR1 DFQATT and CDR2 SNEGSKA (reference sequence). Unmatched junction bases numbered 6, after V lost 0 bases and J lost 6 bases. The CDR3 contains 15 residues. The CDR3 loop reads CSAREAGGPVDTQYF. The CDR3 DNA is TGCAGTGCTAGAGAAGCGGGGGGGCCCGTGGATACGCAGTATTTT.

The sample holds a few counts of this clonotype. The chain employs TRBV5-1 and TRBJ2-1, with D possibly TRBD1 on 6 matching bases. Germline CDR1 reads SGHRS; CDR2 reads YFSETQ. The CDR3 spans 16 residues. V lost 2 bases, J lost 4 bases, and 16 bases lay in between. The DNA for the CDR3 is TGCGCCAGCAGCTTACAGGGTCCGACCTTTTACAATGAGCAGTTCTTC. This sequence encodes CASSLQGPTFYNEQFF.

This clonotype was observed a handful of times. The chain joins TRBV18 to TRBJ2-1; 7 bases are shared with TRBD2. The CDR3 is 15 amino acids. V shed 2 bases and J 7 bases; nucleotides not matched to a gene: 8. CDR1 and CDR2 from the germline V gene are KGHSH and LQKENI. In nucleotides, the CDR3 is TGTGCCAGCTCACCAGGGGGAGGGCCCCCGAATGAGCAGTTCTTC. Encoded protein: CASSPGGGPPNEQFF. Using reference TRBV18 and TRBJ2-1 for the parts outside the CDR3, the full variable domain is NAGVMQNPRHLVRRRGQEARLRCSPMKGHSHVYWYRQLPEEGLKFMVYLQKENIIDESGMPKERFSAEFPKEGPSILRIQQVVRGDSAAYFCASSPGGGPPNEQFFGPGTRLTVL.

To note about this clonotype: It may be a read error: a sequence one base away is much more abundant. The rearrangement uses TRBV29-1 and TRBJ1-2; maybe TRBD1 (5 bases). Trimming shortened V by 5 bases and J by 4 bases, and 17 bases separated the two germline ends. Germline assignment: CDR1 SQVTM and CDR2 ANQGSEA. The CDR3 loop spans 14 amino acids. CDR3 nucleotide sequence: TGCAGCGTTTACCGCACAGAGACAGTCTATGGCTACACCTTC. Its protein product is CSVYRTETVYGYTF.

The chain combines TRBV20-1 with TRBJ1-1, with 10 bases matching TRBD1. After removal of 2 bases from V and 1 base from J, the junction contained 7 bases not matched to a gene. The CDR3 consists of 16 residues. Germline lookup yields CDR1 DFQATT and CDR2 SNEGSKA (reference sequence). This chain's CDR3 is CSARRQGALPNTEAFF. CDR3 bases: TGCAGTGCTAGAAGACAGGGGGCCTTACCGAACACTGAAGCTTTCTTT.

Of note for this clonotype: One base away lies a much larger clone, so this may be a sequencing read error. The chain uses TRBV15 and TRBJ2-1; D may be TRBD1 (5 bases). This CDR3 is 15 amino acids long. CDR1 and CDR2 from the germline V gene are LNHNV and YYDKDF (reference sequence). Trimming took 2 bases from V and 10 from J, leaving 18 bases between them. The CDR3 nucleotides are TGTGCCACCAGCAGAAGTAGACAGCGTACCTACGAGCAGTTCTTC. It codes for CATSRSRQRTYEQFF. The variable domain in full, with the rest retrieved from reference TRBV15 and TRBJ2-1, is DAMVIQNPRYQVTQFGKPVTLSCSQTLNHNVMYWYQQKSSQAPKLLFHYYDKDFNNEADTPDNFQSRRPNTSFCFLDIRSPGLGDTAMYLCATSRSRQRTYEQFFGPGTRLTVL.

The rearrangement uses TRBV15 and TRBJ2-5, with D perhaps assigned TRBD1 or TRBD2 (5 bases each). Trimming removed 0 bases from V and 2 bases from J, with 10 bases in between. The CDR3 length is 15 residues. Germline V gives CDR1 LNHNV, CDR2 YYDKDF (reference sequence). The CDR3 region is CATSRDRGPQETQYF. The CDR3 DNA follows: TGTGCCACCAGCAGAGATCGGGGACCTCAAGAGACCCAGTACTTC.

With respect to this clonotype: The junction does not match germline at one end; this may be a read error. The rearrangement joins TRBV5-1 to TRBJ1-2, with D tentatively TRBD1 (5 bases). The CDR3 sequence is 15 residues long. Germline CDR1 reads SGHRS; CDR2 reads YFSETQ. The chain's CDR3 is CASSLRAGDNYGYIF. The CDR3 coding sequence is TGCGCCAGCAGCTTGAGGGCGGGGGATAACTATGGCTACATCTTC.

The genes are TRBV10-3 and TRBJ2-3, with a possible D match to TRBD2 (6 bases). This CDR3 has 13 residues. V was shortened by 11 bases and J by 5 bases, with 17 bases between the two germline ends. CDR1 ENHRY and CDR2 SYGVKD come from the germline V gene. CDR3 residues: CAARDSGKDTQYF. DNA of the CDR3: TGTGCCGCCCGGGACTCGGGGAAAGATACGCAGTATTTT.

The chain recombines TRBV29-1 with TRBJ2-5, with a weak D call TRBD2 (6 bases). Trimming left V 6 bases short and J 4 bases short, with 12 bases between. The germline V gene encodes CDR1 SQVTM and CDR2 ANQGSEA. The CDR3 is 12 residues long. CDR3 nucleotides: TGCAGCGTGGTTGGGACTCTAGAGACCCAGTACTTC. Translated: CSVVGTLETQYF.

Points on this clonotype: At one end the junction does not follow the germline gene, possibly because of a read error. The chain carries TRBV12-3 or TRBV12-4 and TRBJ2-3; maybe TRBD1 (5 bases). The CDR3 runs to 16 residues. CDR3 sequence reads: CASSLSGPQSADAQYF. The CDR3 bases are TGTGCCAGCAGTCTCTCAGGGCCACAGAGCGCAGATGCGCAGTATTTT.

In its sample, this clonotype was seen a few times. V gene TRBV5-1 combines with J gene TRBJ1-1; tentative D call: TRBD1 (5 bases). The CDR3 runs to 14 residues. In germline, CDR1 is SGHRS, CDR2 YFSETQ. V shed 5 bases and J shed 5 bases, with 16 bases lying between them. The CDR3 here is CASRLTGVRTEAFF. The CDR3 nucleotides read TGCGCCAGCAGGCTGACGGGGGTGAGAACTGAAGCTTTCTTT.

Details on this clonotype: A much larger clonotype is one base distant, so this may be a read error. This chain connects TRBV10-3 to TRBJ2-5; TRBD1 matches 9 bases. The last part of the DNA fits TRBJ2-7 better; the J call may be wrong. This CDR3 contains 13 residues. The germline V gene encodes CDR1 ENHRY and CDR2 SYGVKD. The CDR3 sequence: CAISRDRDFEQYF. In DNA form, the CDR3 reads TGTGCCATCAGCAGGGACAGGGACTTCGAGCAGTACTTC.

This clonotype was counted between two and nine times. The chain joins TRBV12-3 or TRBV12-4 to TRBJ2-1, with TRBD2 identical over 9 bases. The CDR3 is made up of 15 amino acids. The ends lost 6 bases at V and 10 bases at J; junction bases unmatched: 13. Here the CDR3 DNA reads TGTGCCAGCAGAACGGGGCTAGCGGGAAACGGGGAGCAGTTCTTC. It translates to CASRTGLAGNGEQFF.

CDR3 DNA sequence: TGTGCCAGCAGTTACGGGACAGCCACCATCTACGAGCAGTACTTC. Encoded protein: CASSYGTATIYEQYF. This sequence joins TRBV6-2 or TRBV6-3 and TRBJ2-7, with 7 bases aligning to TRBD1. The CDR3 is 15 residues long. V lost 2 bases to trimming and J lost 3 bases; unmatched junction nucleotides: 7. Germline assignment: CDR1 MNHEY and CDR2 SVGEGT.

The chain employs TRBV2 and TRBJ2-1, with 14 bases that match TRBD2. Germline assignment: CDR1 SNHLY and CDR2 FYNNEI. This CDR3 is built from 15 residues. V lost 5 bases and J lost 9; bases outside the gene matches: 6. CDR3 nucleotides: TGTGCCAGCAGTCCCGGACTAGCGGGGGGAAGTGAGCAGTTCTTC. Its protein is CASSPGLAGGSEQFF.

This clonotype appeared a few times. The chain links TRBV27 to TRBJ2-7; TRBD1 agrees at 10 bases. Germline V gene sequence: CDR1 MNHEY, CDR2 SMNVEV (reference sequence). The CDR3 extends over 13 amino acids. V shed 3 bases and J 6 bases; nucleotides not matched to a gene: 2. CDR3 DNA: TGTGCCAGCAGTTTCGGGACAGGGGCCGAGCAGTACTTC. Translated, it gives CASSFGTGAEQYF.

This clonotype was detected only a few times. This chain links TRBV7-9 with TRBJ2-5; perhaps TRBD1 as D (6 bases). CDR1 and CDR2 (germline): SEHNR, FQNEAQ (reference sequence). The V gene lost 6 bases and the J gene lost 2 bases, with 13 bases spanning the gap. The length of the CDR3 is 14 residues. In DNA, the CDR3 is TGTGCCAGCAGGTCCGACAGGTTTCAAGAGACCCAGTACTTC. This gives the protein CASRSDRFQETQYF.

V and J are TRBV15 and TRBJ1-1; 7 nucleotides match TRBD1. Germline CDR1 and CDR2: LNHNV and YYDKDF (reference sequence). This CDR3 contains 16 residues. V gave up 3 bases and J gave up 0 bases; unmatched junction bases: 7. CDR3 region: CATSRGTQGMNTEAFF. In nucleotides, the CDR3 is TGTGCCACCAGCAGGGGGACACAGGGGATGAACACTGAAGCTTTCTTT.

J is TRBJ1-2 and V is TRBV9; no firm D call. CDR3 length: 14 residues. CDR1 is SGDLS and CDR2 is YYNGEE in the germline V gene. The V gene lost 0 bases and the J gene lost 2 bases, with 8 bases spanning the gap. The CDR3, as DNA: TGTGCCAGCAGCGTAGCAGTGGTAAACTATGGCTACACCTTC. It yields the protein CASSVAVVNYGYTF.

The J gene is TRBJ2-5, the V gene TRBV3-1, with a possible D match to TRBD2 (5 bases). Trimming cost V 0 bases and J 5 bases, with 10 bases left between them. The V gene's germline CDR1 is LGHDT and CDR2 YNNKEL (reference sequence). The CDR3 runs 14 residues. The CDR3 reads CASSQDPGSETQYF. The CDR3 region has the DNA TGTGCCAGCAGCCAAGACCCGGGATCTGAGACCCAGTACTTC.

The rearrangement joins TRBV7-2 to TRBJ2-7; 7 bases fit TRBD2. This CDR3 has 13 residues. V shed 2 bases and J 4 bases; nucleotides not matched to a gene: 2. The germline V gene has CDR1 SGHTA and CDR2 FQGNSA. The CDR3: CASSLWGGYEQYF. Here the CDR3 DNA reads TGTGCCAGCAGCTTATGGGGGGGATACGAGCAGTACTTC.

The chain carries TRBV6-6 and TRBJ2-1, with TRBD2 matching 9 bases. V lost 5 bases to trimming and J lost 4 bases; unmatched junction nucleotides: 9. The germline V gene has CDR1 MNHNY and CDR2 SVGAGI (reference sequence). The CDR3 sequence is 16 residues long. The CDR3 DNA sequence: TGTGCCAGCAGTCGAGGGATAGCGGGAGATTACAATGAGCAGTTCTTC. Its protein is CASSRGIAGDYNEQFF.

In its sample, this clonotype was seen a few times. The V and J genes are TRBV20-1 and TRBJ1-5; D ambiguous. Germline V CDR1 and CDR2: DFQATT, SNEGSKA (reference sequence). Trimming pared 0 bases from V and 1 base from J, leaving 7 bases between. CDR3 size: 14 residues. CDR3 bases: TGCAGTGCTAGAGATCCCGACAGCAATCAGCCCCAGCATTTT. Its protein product is CSARDPDSNQPQHF.

This clonotype has just a few counts. The chain links TRBV20-1 to TRBJ1-2; D remains ambiguous. Germline CDR1 is DFQATT and CDR2 is SNEGSKA (reference sequence). Trimming stripped 0 bases from V and 3 bases from J, with 17 bases between. The CDR3 covers 16 residues. This CDR3 reads CSARDSARSAYYGYTF. In DNA form, the CDR3 reads TGCAGTGCTAGAGATTCTGCCCGATCGGCCTACTATGGCTACACCTTC.